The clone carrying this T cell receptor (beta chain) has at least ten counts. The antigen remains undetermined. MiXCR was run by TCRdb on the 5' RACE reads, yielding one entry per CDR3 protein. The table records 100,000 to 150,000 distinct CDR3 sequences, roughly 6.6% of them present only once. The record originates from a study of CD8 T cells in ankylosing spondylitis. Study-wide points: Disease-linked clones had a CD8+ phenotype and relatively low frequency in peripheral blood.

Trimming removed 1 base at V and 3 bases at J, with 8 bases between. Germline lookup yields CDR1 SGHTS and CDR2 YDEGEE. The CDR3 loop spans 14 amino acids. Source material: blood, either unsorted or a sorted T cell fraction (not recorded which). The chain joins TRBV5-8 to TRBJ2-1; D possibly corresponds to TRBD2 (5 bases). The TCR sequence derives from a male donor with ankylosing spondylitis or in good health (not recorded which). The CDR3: CASSLPTIYNEQFF. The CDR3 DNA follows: TGTGCCAGCAGCTTGCCGACTATCTACAATGAGCAGTTCTTC.